Below are 27 T cell receptor beta chains sequenced from a single sample in a study of blood T cell repertoires in COVID-19. Assay: immunoSEQ multiplex PCR; the TCRdb copy retains only in-frame clones and omits some. The table lists some 240,000 clones, 65% to 85% of them singletons, with about 1.6% in the top ten. What was sequenced was peripheral blood. These receptors were collected from a woman aged 40 to 49 who had recovered from COVID-19.

This clone was counted a single time. J is TRBJ2-3 and V is TRBV3-1 (or the pseudogene TRBV3-2), with 8 bases identical to TRBD2. The germline gives CDR1 LGHDT, CDR2 YNNKEL (reference sequence). The CDR3 spans 16 residues. Trimming cost V 5 bases and J 4 bases; bases outside gene matches: 11. CDR3 nucleotides: TGTGCCAGCAGCGCCCCGGGACTAGGGGTTGCAGATACGCAGTATTTT. Protein: CASSAPGLGVADTQYF.

V is TRBV28 and J is TRBJ2-7; D ambiguous. The CDR3 runs to 12 residues. CDR1 is MDHEN and CDR2 is SYDVKM in the germline V gene. V was clipped by 7 bases and J by 7 bases, with 14 bases between them. The CDR3 is CASTPNLREQYF. CDR3 DNA sequence: TGTGCCAGCACCCCCAACTTACGGGAGCAGTACTTC.

The rearrangement links TRBV5-1 to TRBJ2-7; 7 positions agree with TRBD2. The CDR3 is 16 residues long. Per the germline V gene, CDR1 is SGHRS and CDR2 is YFSETQ. The ends lost 3 bases at V and 3 bases at J; junction bases unmatched: 12. The DNA of the CDR3 is TGCGCCAGCAGCTCCCCCGGGGGGTCTTACGGCTACGAGCAGTACTTC. Residues: CASSSPGGSYGYEQYF.

This clone was counted ten times or more. The chain is built from TRBV2 and TRBJ1-1; D not certain. CDR3 length: 13 residues. V was pared by 3 bases and J by 9 bases, with 14 bases between. Per the germline V gene, CDR1 is SNHLY and CDR2 is FYNNEI. The CDR3 sequence: CASSDGPSYKAFF. The CDR3 region has the DNA TGTGCCAGCAGTGATGGGCCTTCGTACAAAGCTTTCTTT.

The sample holds one count of this clone. The CDR3 DNA is TGTGCCAGCAGGCTAGCGGGGGAAGAGACCCAGTACTTC. Amino acid sequence: CASRLAGEETQYF. The V call is TRBV6-5, the J call TRBJ2-5; 10 nucleotides agree with TRBD2. The CDR3 spans 13 residues. CDR1 MNHEY and CDR2 SVGAGI come from the germline V gene. V shed 6 bases and J 3 bases; nucleotides not matched to a gene: 1.

The chain couples TRBV30 to TRBJ1-3, with D uncertain. From germline, CDR1 is GTSNPN and CDR2 SVGIG (reference sequence). There are 13 residues in the CDR3. V lost 4 bases to trimming and J lost 0 bases, with 7 bases between them. The DNA for the CDR3 is TGTGCCTGGACGAGCTACTCTGGAAACACCATATATTTT. Translated, it gives CAWTSYSGNTIYF.

This chain connects TRBV3-1 (or the pseudogene TRBV3-2) to TRBJ1-2; D is ambiguous. The germline V gene encodes CDR1 LGHDT and CDR2 YNNKEL (reference sequence). V was trimmed by 0 bases and J by 8 bases, leaving 13 bases between them. This CDR3 contains 14 residues. CDR3 sequence: CASSQDGASRGYTF. CDR3 in DNA: TGTGCCAGCAGCCAAGATGGTGCCTCGCGGGGCTACACCTTC.

The rearrangement links TRBV3-1 (or the pseudogene TRBV3-2) to TRBJ1-2, with D maybe TRBD1 (6 bases). The V gene lost 3 bases and the J gene lost 4 bases, with 15 bases spanning the gap. The CDR3 runs 15 residues. Germline V gives CDR1 LGHDT, CDR2 YNNKEL (reference sequence). The CDR3 protein is CASSHRREGGYGYTF. The CDR3 DNA reads TGTGCCAGCAGCCATCGGCGAGAAGGGGGCTATGGCTACACCTTC.

The chain recombines TRBV2 with TRBJ1-4; D is possibly TRBD1 (6 bases). Germline V gene sequence: CDR1 SNHLY, CDR2 FYNNEI. The CDR3 spans 13 residues. V lost 8 bases and J lost 7, with 14 bases in between. The CDR3 DNA is TGTGCCAGCCGGCGGGGGCTTGGTGAAAAACTGTTTTTT. This gives the protein CASRRGLGEKLFF.

J is TRBJ2-3 and V is TRBV9; D ambiguous. V was cut by 0 bases and J by 1 base, with 6 bases left in between. The CDR3 totals 14 residues. Looked up from germline, CDR1 is SGDLS and CDR2 is YYNGEE. The CDR3 DNA reads TGTGCCAGCAGCGTAGTGGGCGGCACAGATACGCAGTATTTT. Protein product: CASSVVGGTDTQYF.

This clone came up once. This chain links TRBV19 with TRBJ1-2, with 7 bases that match TRBD1. J lost 4 bases, V lost 6 bases, and 5 bases had no gene match. The CDR3 runs to 13 residues. Germline CDR1 reads LNHDA; CDR2 reads SQIVND (reference sequence). CDR3 nucleotide sequence: TGTGCCAGTAGCGGGACAGCTTCCTATGGCTACACCTTC. Translating gives CASSGTASYGYTF. Supplemented by reference TRBV19 and TRBJ1-2, the full variable domain reads DGGITQSPKYLFRKEGQNVTLSCEQNLNHDAMYWYRQDPGQGLRLIYYSQIVNDFQKGDIAEGYSVSREKKESFPLTVTSAQKNPTAFYLCASSGTASYGYTFGSGTRLTVV.

This sequence joins TRBV6-5 and TRBJ1-1; D not resolved. CDR3 size: 13 residues. V was cut by 9 bases and J by 1 base, with 12 bases left in between. Germline CDR1 is MNHEY and CDR2 is SVGAGI. The CDR3 sequence is CASYQVANTEAFF. Here the CDR3 DNA reads TGTGCCAGTTATCAGGTTGCGAACACTGAAGCTTTCTTT.

V usage is TRBV5-4 and J usage is TRBJ1-2; D gene unclear. Germline V lookup: CDR1 SGHNT, CDR2 YYREEE (reference sequence). Trimming left V 4 bases short and J 3 bases short, with 13 bases between. This CDR3 has 14 residues. As DNA, the CDR3 is TGTGCCAGCAGCCGGGAGTGGGAGTACTATGGCTACACCTTC. This translates into CASSREWEYYGYTF.

V and J are TRBV2 and TRBJ2-5; tentatively, D is TRBD2 (7 bases). The CDR3 is made up of 14 amino acids. Per germline, CDR1 SNHLY and CDR2 FYNNEI. Trimming took 6 bases from V and 5 from J, leaving 16 bases between them. The CDR3 DNA is TGTGCCAGCAGCCCGGAGGGGGGAGGGGAGACCCAGTACTTC. This sequence encodes CASSPEGGGETQYF.

Here the CDR3 reads CASSPQGPYEQYF. Written as DNA, the CDR3 is TGTGCCAGCAGCCCACAGGGTCCCTACGAGCAGTACTTC. This rearrangement joins TRBV11-2 to TRBJ2-7, with D perhaps TRBD1 (6 bases). The CDR3 is 13 residues long. The germline gives CDR1 SGHAT, CDR2 FQNNGV. Trimming removed 5 bases at V and 2 bases at J, with 10 bases between.

This clone was recorded a few times. The rearrangement uses TRBV29-1 and TRBJ1-1; D perhaps matches TRBD1 (5 bases). V lost 6 bases, J lost 3 bases, and 14 bases lay in between. The CDR3 length is 13 residues. Looked up from germline, CDR1 is SQVTM and CDR2 is ANQGSEA. This chain's CDR3 is CSVTPQEDTEAFF. CDR3 bases: TGCAGCGTAACACCACAGGAAGACACTGAAGCTTTCTTT.

V is TRBV7-9 and J is TRBJ1-5; no firm D call. Germline V gene lookup returns CDR1 SEHNR and CDR2 FQNEAQ (reference sequence). The CDR3 length is 14 residues. V lost 5 bases, J lost 0 bases, and 8 bases lay in between. This chain's CDR3 is CASSPGVSNQPQHF. The DNA for the CDR3 is TGTGCCAGCAGCCCCGGGGTTAGCAATCAGCCCCAGCATTTT.

The V and J genes are TRBV24-1 and TRBJ2-5; D remains unclear. The CDR3 is 13 residues long. In germline, CDR1 is KGHDR, CDR2 SFDVKD. V gave up 3 bases and J gave up 5 bases, with 9 bases separating them. The CDR3 DNA sequence: TGTGCCACCAGTGATGTGTTCGGGGAGACCCAGTACTTC. Protein: CATSDVFGETQYF.

V and J are TRBV6-2 or TRBV6-3 and TRBJ1-5, with 7 bases lining up with TRBD1. Germline CDR1 reads MNHEY; CDR2 reads SVGEGT. Trimming removed 5 bases from V and 0 bases from J; junction bases left unmatched: 10. The CDR3 runs to 17 residues. Here the CDR3 DNA reads TGTGCCAGCAGTAGGGGGCTAGGTGTCGATAGCAATCAGCCCCAGCATTTT. As protein: CASSRGLGVDSNQPQHF.

The chain employs TRBV5-6 and TRBJ2-5; 8 bases are shared with TRBD2. In germline, CDR1 is SGHDT, CDR2 YYEEEE. J was trimmed by 5 bases and V by 4 bases; bases with no gene match: 13. There are 16 residues in the CDR3. The CDR3 DNA sequence: TGTGCCAGCAGCCGCTCTCTTGGGACTAGGTGGGAGACCCAGTACTTC. Its translation is CASSRSLGTRWETQYF.

This clone was found a few times. The V and J genes are TRBV5-1 and TRBJ1-6; TRBD1 might be the D (6 bases). CDR1 SGHRS and CDR2 YFSETQ come from the germline V gene. Deletions cut 0 bases from V and 8 bases from J, with 12 bases between. The CDR3 is 15 residues long. The CDR3 reads CASSLVPGVDSPLHF. The DNA of the CDR3 is TGCGCCAGCAGCTTGGTTCCAGGGGTCGATTCACCCCTCCACTTT.

The chain recombines TRBV19 with TRBJ2-1, with 12 positions matching TRBD2. The CDR3 runs to 18 residues. Germline values: CDR1 LNHDA, CDR2 SQIVND (reference sequence). V trimming: 1 base; J trimming: 7 bases; junction bases outside the gene matches: 11. CDR3 coding DNA: TGTGCCAGTAGTATAGGGGCTAGCGGGGGGGCCTTCTTGAATGAGCAGTTCTTC. As protein: CASSIGASGGAFLNEQFF. The variable domain in full, completed from reference TRBV19 and TRBJ2-1, reads DGGITQSPKYLFRKEGQNVTLSCEQNLNHDAMYWYRQDPGQGLRLIYYSQIVNDFQKGDIAEGYSVSREKKESFPLTVTSAQKNPTAFYLCASSIGASGGAFLNEQFFGPGTRLTVL.

The chain joins TRBV5-6 to TRBJ2-1; 8 bases align to TRBD1. CDR1 and CDR2 (germline): SGHDT, YYEEEE. CDR3 length: 15 residues. The V and J ends lost 4 bases and 4 bases, in that order; junction bases with no gene match: 7. CDR3 in amino acids: CASSTPGQAYNEQFF. DNA of the CDR3: TGTGCCAGCAGCACCCCGGGACAGGCTTACAATGAGCAGTTCTTC.

The rearrangement links TRBV18 to TRBJ1-1, with D uncertain. The CDR3 extends over 16 amino acids. Germline V gives CDR1 KGHSH, CDR2 LQKENI. The V gene lost 2 bases and the J gene lost 5 bases, with 18 bases spanning the gap. In nucleotides, the CDR3 is TGTGCCAGCTCACCAACGGGAAGGGTGGGTGGAACTGAAGCTTTCTTT. This codes for CASSPTGRVGGTEAFF.

The rearrangement joins TRBV28 to TRBJ2-1, with D tentatively TRBD2 (6 bases). Germline CDR1 MDHEN, CDR2 SYDVKM. The V gene lost 4 bases and the J gene lost 4 bases, with 11 bases spanning the gap. This CDR3 comprises 14 residues. The CDR3 DNA sequence: TGTGCCAGCAGTTCCGGGGGAAGGTACAATGAGCAGTTCTTC. Translated: CASSSGGRYNEQFF. Together with reference TRBV28 and TRBJ2-1, the CDR3 gives the full variable domain: DVKVTQSSRYLVKRTGEKVFLECVQDMDHENMFWYRQDPGLGLRLIYFSYDVKMKEKGDIPEGYSVSREKKERFSLILESASTNQTSMYLCASSSGGRYNEQFFGPGTRLTVL.

The CDR3 DNA follows: TGTGCCAGCAGGGCAAGGGGCATCTATGGCTACACCTTC. The encoded protein is CASRARGIYGYTF. The rearrangement joins TRBV12-3 or TRBV12-4 to TRBJ1-2; D may be TRBD1 (5 bases). The CDR3 spans 13 residues. Trimming removed 6 bases from V and 4 bases from J, with 12 bases in between.

V is TRBV27 and J is TRBJ1-1, with 8 bases lining up with TRBD1. The CDR3 extends over 16 amino acids. Germline lookup yields CDR1 MNHEY and CDR2 SMNVEV (reference sequence). V dropped 5 bases and J dropped 5; count of bases not matched to a gene: 13. The CDR3 DNA sequence: TGTGCCAGCAGTCCGTATACCCAGGGGGCAAGGACTGAAGCTTTCTTT. Encoded protein: CASSPYTQGARTEAFF.